Listed below are T cell receptor beta chains from one sample, sequenced in a study of response to subunit inactivated influenza vaccine. TCRdb re-analysed the RT-PCR reads in MiXCR, keeping a single row per CDR3 protein. Of 800,000 to 1,000,000 distinct CDR3 sequences in the sample, about 20% were seen once. The sample in question was PBMCs from blood, obtained 5 to 6 days after vaccination. The receptors come from a man in his fifties or sixties who received an inactivated influenza vaccine. CDR3s include the opening cysteine and the closing phenylalanine or tryptophan. D genes are given only for firm matches. Size is omitted from some rows. Given values are once, few, many or a class for expanded clones.

d_gene	v_gene	abundance	j_gene	CDR3aa	CDR3nt
TRBD1	TRBV12-3/TRBV12-4	.	TRBJ1-2	CASSKDRGHGYTF	TGTGCCAGCAGTAAAGACAGGGGCCATGGCTACACCTTC
.	TRBV7-6	few	TRBJ2-7	CASSPGGRDEQYF	TGTGCCAGCAGCCCCGGCGGGCGGGATGAGCAGTACTTC
TRBD1	TRBV12-3/TRBV12-4	few	TRBJ1-2	CASSDDRGRTGYTF	TGTGCCAGCAGTGACGACAGGGGTCGCACGGGCTACACCTTC
.	TRBV30	few	TRBJ1-2	CALSEGPWYGYTF	TGTGCCTTAAGTGAGGGGCCATGGTATGGCTACACCTTC
TRBD1	TRBV5-1	.	TRBJ2-3	CASSPGTGPSTDTQYF	TGCGCCAGCAGCCCGGGGACAGGCCCTAGCACAGATACGCAGTATTTT
.	TRBV12-3/TRBV12-4	.	TRBJ2-3	CASSFVKTDTQYF	TGTGCCAGCAGTTTTGTGAAAACAGATACGCAGTATTTT
TRBD2	TRBV6-5	few	TRBJ2-3	CASSLAGGIRSTDTQYF	TGTGCCAGCAGCTTAGCGGGGGGCATCCGAAGCACAGATACGCAGTATTTT
TRBD2	TRBV20-1	few	TRBJ2-3	CSARSGGVRNTQYF	TGCAGTGCTAGATCCGGGGGGGTTCGAAATACGCAGTATTTT
.	TRBV29-1	many	TRBJ2-1	CSVRVSGEQFF	TGCAGCGTTCGAGTCTCCGGGGAGCAGTTCTTC
TRBD1	TRBV29-1	.	TRBJ2-7	CSARTGIDYEQYF	TGCAGCGCTAGGACAGGGATCGACTACGAGCAGTACTTC
.	TRBV11-1	few	TRBJ2-3	CASSLVAQSRGGTDTQYF	TGTGCCAGCAGCTTAGTCGCTCAGAGCAGGGGGGGCACAGATACGCAGTATTTT
TRBD1	TRBV7-2	few	TRBJ2-7	CASRVSGTGSDEQYF	TGTGCCAGCAGGGTTAGTGGGACAGGGAGTGACGAGCAGTACTTC
TRBD1	TRBV24-1	many	TRBJ2-2	CATSDAGTGTTGELFF	TGTGCCACCAGTGATGCCGGGACAGGGACCACCGGGGAGCTGTTTTTT
.	TRBV20-1	.	TRBJ2-7	CSARRLAYEQYF	TGCAGTGCTAGGAGACTAGCCTACGAGCAGTACTTC
TRBD1	TRBV3-1	.	TRBJ1-2	CASSQVSGTGALGYTF	TGTGCCAGCAGCCAAGTTTCCGGGACAGGGGCCTTGGGCTACACCTTC
.	TRBV27	.	TRBJ1-1	CASSLWASTEAFF	TGTGCCAGCAGTTTATGGGCCTCGACTGAAGCTTTCTTT
TRBD2	TRBV27	.	TRBJ2-7	CASSSLAGSSYEQYF	TGTGCCAGCAGTTCCCTAGCGGGAAGCTCCTACGAGCAGTACTTC
TRBD2	TRBV7-2	once	TRBJ2-3	CASSLRLAGGLDTQYF	TGTGCCAGCAGCCTCAGACTAGCGGGAGGTTTGGATACGCAGTATTTT
TRBD1	TRBV20-1	few	TRBJ2-1	CSAREQGATGNEQFF	TGCAGTGCTAGGGAACAGGGGGCGACAGGGAATGAGCAGTTCTTC
.	TRBV7-2	few	TRBJ2-3	CASSLQLGFRPDTQYF	TGTGCCAGCAGCCTTCAGCTAGGGTTTCGCCCAGATACGCAGTATTTT
.	TRBV4-2	.	TRBJ2-3	CASSQDPSGLTTDTQYF	TGTGCCAGCAGCCAAGATCCTTCGGGACTCACCACAGATACGCAGTATTTT
.	TRBV7-9	once	TRBJ2-7	CASSLASQAYEQYF	TGTGCCAGCAGCTTAGCGTCCCAGGCCTACGAGCAGTACTTC